This is a list of T cell receptor beta chains from one sample in a study of T cell responses to AZD1222 COVID-19 vaccine. Some clones are missing from TCRdb's copy, which holds only in-frame ones; the method was immunoSEQ multiplex PCR. The sample lists roughly 34,000 clones, 85% to 90% occurring once. The material sequenced was peripheral blood, taken on day 0 of AZD1222 vaccination. The receptors here all came from an adult in good health. CDR3s include the opening cysteine and the closing phenylalanine or tryptophan.

v_call,j_call,cdr3_length,cdr3_aa
TRBV2,TRBJ2-3,14,CASVMGLRTDTQYF
TRBV12-3/TRBV12-4,TRBJ1-5,12,CASSEAYQPQHF
TRBV5-1,TRBJ2-7,15,CASSLGGQGVYEQYF
TRBV4-2,TRBJ2-7,17,CASSPLAGGEGFSEQYF
TRBV5-6,TRBJ1-5,15,CASSLGPGRNQPQHF
TRBV28,TRBJ2-1,16,CASSPNLAAVSDEQFF
TRBV6-4,TRBJ2-3,15,CASSDSSQGADTQYF
TRBV5-1,TRBJ1-4,14,CASRDDRGGEKLFF
TRBV7-7,TRBJ2-2,13,CASSFPLSGELFF
TRBV28,TRBJ2-5,15,CASSLGGQAEETQYF
TRBV10-3,TRBJ1-1,15,CAISEGPPGGTEAFF
TRBV21-1,TRBJ1-1,12,CASSKGNTEAFF
TRBV15,TRBJ1-1,12,CATSRDQGKAFF
TRBV5-4,TRBJ1-1,14,CASRLIGTSTEAFF
TRBV5-1,TRBJ1-1,17,CASSSTGQGAFGTEAFF
TRBV5-6,TRBJ1-2,15,CASSRGPLASYGYTF
TRBV28,TRBJ2-3,15,CASSFGTGGTDTQYF
TRBV12-3/TRBV12-4,TRBJ2-7,12,CARGDGTYEQYF
TRBV5-3,TRBJ2-3,15,CARSLERGGTDTQYF
TRBV28,TRBJ2-7,14,CASSSGTLPYEQYF
TRBV6-5,TRBJ1-1,12,CASYLGGTEAFF
TRBV5-1,TRBJ2-2,16,CASSHRTGPNTGELFF
TRBV5-4,TRBJ1-2,15,CASSEGVTGLGGYTF
TRBV18,TRBJ2-1,15,CASSPERSSYNEQFF
TRBV12-3/TRBV12-4,TRBJ2-3,13,CASSLAGAHTQYF
TRBV4-3,TRBJ2-5,15,CASSQDLGTRGTQYF
TRBV7-9,TRBJ2-3,16,CASSWLAGAGTDTQYF
TRBV5-1,TRBJ1-1,14,CASSTDRFDTEAFF
TRBV7-9,TRBJ1-2,15,CASSFDQGTNYGYTF
TRBV2,TRBJ2-7,14,CASEPTEMAYEQYF
TRBV3-1/TRBV3-2,TRBJ2-7,16,CASSPSFRTGGPEQYF
TRBV6-2/TRBV6-3,TRBJ2-5,14,CASSRTGPQETQYF
TRBV3-1/TRBV3-2,TRBJ1-1,16,CASSPRDREWNTEAFF
TRBV3-1/TRBV3-2,TRBJ2-1,14,CASSQGQVNNEQFF
TRBV29-1,TRBJ2-2,16,CSVGTGQGVTSGELFF
TRBV5-4,TRBJ1-2,13,CASSFTGTGGYTF
TRBV7-2,TRBJ1-5,15,CASRPQGDSNQPQHF
TRBV4-3,TRBJ2-7,18,CASSQETSAGGKTREQYF
TRBV24-1,TRBJ1-2,19,CATSDLIPSRELGGYGYTF
TRBV11-3,TRBJ2-7,15,CASSLDASRVNEQYF
TRBV24-1,TRBJ2-3,15,CAASPRTGGIDTQYF
TRBV28,TRBJ2-3,15,CASSSTSDSTDTQYF
TRBV5-1,TRBJ1-2,14,CASSFASGNYGYTF
TRBV4-1,TRBJ1-3,15,CASSPRQGEGYTIYF
TRBV6-5,TRBJ2-1,15,CASRGGGSGYNEQFF
TRBV5-1,TRBJ2-7,14,CASSFTQGNVWQYF
TRBV7-2,TRBJ2-7,16,CASSPGLGGHGGEQYF
TRBV3-1/TRBV3-2,TRBJ1-4,12,CASSLRLSKLFF
TRBV29-1,TRBJ2-1,12,CSVQGNYNEQFF
TRBV15,TRBJ2-6,16,CATSSTNSEGANVLTF
TRBV18,TRBJ1-1,13,CASLPGLNTEAFF